These T cell receptor beta chains were read from a single sample in a study of early T cells in non-severe SARS-CoV-2 infection. TCRdb itself ran the 5' RACE reads through MiXCR, one entry per CDR3 protein. The profile shows over 70,000 distinct CDR3 sequences, more than 14% of them singletons. Sample: whole blood, taken at baseline. All receptors come from an adult who was a healthcare worker with PCR-confirmed SARS-CoV-2 infection or an uninfected control (not recorded which). The CDR3 runs from the conserved cysteine through the conserved F or W. D genes are given only for firm matches. The size entry is marked missing in some rows and otherwise reads once, few, many or a size class.

TRBJ1-5 TRBV6-6 . . TGTGCCAGCAGTTACATCCAGGGTAAAAGCAATCAGCCCCAGCATTTT CASSYIQGKSNQPQHF
TRBJ2-1 TRBV20-1 . many TGCAGTGCTAGAGGGTTCCAGGACAATGAGCAGTTCTTC CSARGFQDNEQFF
TRBJ2-7 TRBV20-1 TRBD1 . TGCAGTGCCTTACAGGGGGCCAGCGAGCAGTACTTC CSALQGASEQYF
TRBJ2-3 TRBV29-1 TRBD2 many TGCAACGTTGTTGGCGGGAGCCAAACAGATACGCAGTATTTT CNVVGGSQTDTQYF
TRBJ2-1 TRBV6-2/TRBV6-3 . few TGTGCCAGCAGTTACTTAGGGTGGGAGCAGTTCTTC CASSYLGWEQFF
TRBJ2-5 TRBV30 . few TGTGCCTGGAGTGCCTCCCCCCTGAGTAGGGAGCGGACATACCAAGAGACCCAGTACTTC CAWSASPLSRERTYQETQYF
TRBJ1-3 TRBV4-1 . many TGCGCCAGCAGCCAAGAGGGAAACACCATATATTTT CASSQEGNTIYF
TRBJ1-1 TRBV28 . few TGTGCCAGCAGTTTAGCCCAGGGTATCACTGAAGCTTTCTTT CASSLAQGITEAFF
TRBJ2-7 TRBV19 . few TGTGCCAGTAGTCCGTGGACAGATAGCTTCTACGAGCAGTACTTC CASSPWTDSFYEQYF
TRBJ2-7 TRBV13 . . TGTGCCAGCAGCTCCGGCCCTTCCTACGAGCAGTACTTC CASSSGPSYEQYF
TRBJ2-5 TRBV5-5 . few TGTGCCAGCAGCCGTCTTATGGAGGGTCTAATGGAGACCCAGTACTTC CASSRLMEGLMETQYF
TRBJ2-6 TRBV12-3/TRBV12-4 TRBD1 many TGTGCCAGCAGTGCCACAGGGGATGGTGGGGCCAACGTCCTGACTTTC CASSATGDGGANVLTF
TRBJ2-7 TRBV20-1 TRBD2 few TGCAGTGCTAGAGACCCGGGACTAGCGGGTTCCTACGAGCAGTACTTC CSARDPGLAGSYEQYF
TRBJ2-7 TRBV5-5 TRBD2 . TGTGCCAGCAGCTCCGGACTAGCGGCCAACTACGAGCAGTACTTC CASSSGLAANYEQYF
TRBJ1-1 TRBV27 . few TGTGCCAGCAGCAACGAGGTTCTTCCTAGCACTGAAGCTTTCTTT CASSNEVLPSTEAFF
TRBJ2-5 TRBV10-1 TRBD2 few TGCGCCAGCAGCCCCGGGGGAGCGGGGGAGACCCAGTACTTC CASSPGGAGETQYF
TRBJ1-2 TRBV4-2 . few TGTGCCAGCAGCCAAGACACCGACCGATCGGGGGGCTACACCTTC CASSQDTDRSGGYTF
TRBJ2-7 TRBV3-1 TRBD2 many TGTGCCAGCGGGACTAGCGTTTGGGAGCAGTACTTC CASGTSVWEQYF
TRBJ2-1 TRBV20-1 . few TGCAGTGCTTCCTCTAGCGTCTACAATGAGCAGTTCTTC CSASSSVYNEQFF
TRBJ2-3 TRBV20-1 . many TGCAGTGCTAGCCGTGCTCCAGGGAGCACAGATACGCAGTATTTT CSASRAPGSTDTQYF
TRBJ1-2 TRBV28 . many TGTGCCAGCAGTTTAGGCAGAGCTAACTATGGCTACACCTTC CASSLGRANYGYTF
TRBJ2-1 TRBV3-1 . few TGTGCCAGCAGCCAAGACCCAGCCCGAGGGTCCTACAATGAGCAGTTCTTC CASSQDPARGSYNEQFF
TRBJ2-2 TRBV24-1 . . TGTGCCACGGAGGGGGCGATAAACACCGGGGAGCTGTTTTTT CATEGAINTGELFF
TRBJ1-2 TRBV18 . . TGTGCCAGCTCACCCAAGGGGGACACCCCCCATGGCTACACCTTC CASSPKGDTPHGYTF
TRBJ2-5 TRBV6-2/TRBV6-3 TRBD2 . TGTGCCAGCAGATGGACTAGCGGGAGCAAGACCCAGTACTTC CASRWTSGSKTQYF
TRBJ2-7 TRBV29-1 TRBD1 many TGCAGCGTTTTAGACAGGGACTCCTACGAGCAGTACTTC CSVLDRDSYEQYF
TRBJ1-1 TRBV7-3 . few TGTGCCAGCAGCTTAATTTCCGGCACTGAAGCTTTCTTT CASSLISGTEAFF
TRBJ1-4 TRBV18 TRBD1 few TGTGCCAGCTCACCGAACTCCGGGACAGTAAATGAAAAACTGTTTTTT CASSPNSGTVNEKLFF
TRBJ2-3 TRBV19 . . TGTGCCAGTAGTACGACTAACACAGATACGCAGTATTTT CASSTTNTDTQYF
TRBJ2-3 TRBV19 . . TGTGCCAGTAGTAATCGGAGGGCAGATACGCAGTATTTT CASSNRRADTQYF
TRBJ1-5 TRBV4-1 TRBD1 many TGCGCCAGCAGCCAAGCGGGACAGGGGATTCAGCCCCAGCATTTT CASSQAGQGIQPQHF
TRBJ1-2 TRBV29-1 . many TGCAGCGTTGGACGAAGGGATCCCTATGGCTACACCTTC CSVGRRDPYGYTF
TRBJ2-4 TRBV3-1 TRBD2 many TGTGCTACGGGGACTAGAAAAAACATTCAGTACTTC CATGTRKNIQYF
TRBJ2-1 TRBV3-1 . many TGTGCCAGCAGCCAAAGTGGGCGGAGGGGCTACAATGAGCAGTTCTTC CASSQSGRRGYNEQFF
TRBJ2-3 TRBV6-6 . . TGTGCCAGCATCCGCAGTTCGAGGGCAGATACGCAGTATTTT CASIRSSRADTQYF
TRBJ1-1 TRBV20-1 . few TGCAGTGTTGGCAGGGGCGCCACTGAAGCTTTCTTT CSVGRGATEAFF
TRBJ2-2 TRBV6-5 . many TGTGCCAGCTTTGCCAGCGGCCACACCGGGGAGCTGTTTTTT CASFASGHTGELFF
TRBJ1-1 TRBV28 . few TGTGCCAGCAGTTTCGTCACTGAAGCTTTCTTT CASSFVTEAFF
TRBJ2-3 TRBV7-2 . . TGTGCCAGCAGCTTACGGCGAACGGATACGCAGTATTTT CASSLRRTDTQYF
TRBJ2-2 TRBV5-5 . many TGTGCCAGCAGCCGATCACAGAACACCGGGGAGCTGTTTTTT CASSRSQNTGELFF
TRBJ2-7 TRBV6-2/TRBV6-3 TRBD2 few TGTGCCAGCAGTTACTCGAGTAGCGGGGCCATTTACGAGCAGTACTTC CASSYSSSGAIYEQYF
TRBJ2-5 TRBV10-3 TRBD2 few TGTGCCATCAGTGCTTGGGCGGGAGGGATCGACGCCCAAGAGACCCAGTACTTC CAISAWAGGIDAQETQYF
TRBJ2-7 TRBV12-3/TRBV12-4 TRBD2 . TGTGCCAACAGACACAAGCGGGAGCTCTACGAGCAGTACTTC CANRHKRELYEQYF
TRBJ2-5 TRBV7-8 . many TGTGCCAGCAGCTTTGAGGGCTCGGAGACCCAGTACTTC CASSFEGSETQYF
TRBJ2-5 TRBV5-5 . few TGTGCCAGCAGCGAGGATGTAGAGACCCAGTACTTC CASSEDVETQYF
TRBJ2-7 TRBV6-6 . few TGTGCCAGCAGTTACAACCTCTGGGGAGTAAGGGACTACGAGCAGTACTTC CASSYNLWGVRDYEQYF
TRBJ2-3 TRBV7-8 . . TGTGCCAGCAGCTTAGGGCCGACTAGTAGCACAGATACGCAGTATTTT CASSLGPTSSTDTQYF
TRBJ2-1 TRBV28 . . TGTGCCAGCAGTCTTCTCCGGGAGAATGAGCAGTTCTTC CASSLLRENEQFF
TRBJ2-7 TRBV12-3/TRBV12-4 TRBD1 . TGTGCCAGCAGGAGAGGACAGGCCCCATCGTACGAGCAGTACTTC CASRRGQAPSYEQYF
TRBJ2-7 TRBV11-2 . many TGTGCCAGCAGCCGGACAGTGGGCGAGCAGTACTTC CASSRTVGEQYF
TRBJ2-7 TRBV7-9 . . TGTGCCAGCAGCCCACTACAGGGCCTAGGCGAGCAGTACTTC CASSPLQGLGEQYF
TRBJ1-3 TRBV27 . . TGTGCCAGCAGCCTATTAGGGGAAGGCTCTGGAAACACCATATATTTT CASSLLGEGSGNTIYF
TRBJ2-7 TRBV28 . . TGTGCCAGCAGGTCCTCCGGGCCCGCCTACGAGCAGTACTTC CASRSSGPAYEQYF
TRBJ1-1 TRBV28 . few TGTGCCAGCCGAGGGAAAGTGGGCAGGGGTGACACTGAAGCTTTCTTT CASRGKVGRGDTEAFF
TRBJ1-5 TRBV5-1 . . TGCGCCAGCAGCTTGACAGGGAATAGCAATCAGCCCCAGCATTTT CASSLTGNSNQPQHF
TRBJ2-5 TRBV28 . many TGTGCCAGCAGTTTATGGGCGGTGAAGACCCAGTACTTC CASSLWAVKTQYF
TRBJ2-1 TRBV20-1 . many TGCAGTGCCCCTCGGGCGGGATGGCGAGACAATGAGCAGTTCTTC CSAPRAGWRDNEQFF
TRBJ1-2 TRBV7-3 . . TGTGCCAGCAGCCCCACGGTCTCCCATGGCTACACCTTC CASSPTVSHGYTF
TRBJ2-5 TRBV18 . few TGTGCCAGCTCAGATCCGGGAAGTCGGGAGACCCAGTACTTC CASSDPGSRETQYF
TRBJ2-3 TRBV7-9 . . TGTGCCAGCAGCTTAGGACTCCAGCACTTCACAGATACGCAGTATTTT CASSLGLQHFTDTQYF